The TCR beta chain described here comes from a study of cytomegalovirus exposure and HLA in healthy donors. PCR amplification relied on 60 Vbeta primers (plus 13 Jbeta primers). Sequencing was performed with immunoSEQ multiplex PCR; in TCRdb, only in-frame clones are kept and a portion is missing. The sample carries about 59,000 clones, 65% to 75% recorded once. Germline V gene data show CDR1 as SGHDT and CDR2 as YYEEEE. V dropped 2 bases and J dropped 12; count of bases not matched to a gene: 5. The CDR3 sequence is 11 residues long. General study findings and limits: Indistinguishability led to the exclusion of some V segments, TRBV6-2 and TRBV6-3 included. The study put some 150 TCR beta chains on its list as cytomegalovirus-associated.

This clone has only a few counts. Its antigen is unknown. The receptor was derived from a man under 40 in good health and CMV-seropositive. This sequence joins TRBV5-6 and TRBJ2-7; 7 bases map to TRBD1. The sequencing input was PBMCs. The CDR3 region is CASSFGQATYF. CDR3 nucleotide sequence: TGTGCCAGCAGCTTCGGACAGGCGACGTACTTC.